This T cell receptor (beta chain) was obtained from a study of beta chain features in type 1 diabetes. Of note for this clone: Its specificity is unknown.

Germline trimming cut 5 bases from V and 2 bases from J; bases unmatched to any gene: 3. The CDR3 contains 15 residues. Germline CDR1 reads MNHEY; CDR2 reads SMNVEV (reference sequence). Study-wide findings and caveats: Shortening of TCRB CDR3s, moderate but significant, appeared in all four CD4+ subsets of Type 1 diabetes patients.

Reverse transcription of all isolated RNA meant that expressed TCRB transcripts were sequenced. Produced via immunoSEQ multiplex PCR; TCRdb's table is partial and in-frame only. The sample lists more than 300,000 clones, over 8.5% occurring once. This sequence joins TRBV27 and TRBJ2-2; 9 bases map to TRBD1. The sample was central memory CD4+ T cells from blood. This sequence originates from a man aged 30-40 years with type 1 diabetes. CDR3 region: CASSRTGANTGELFF. The CDR3 bases are TGTGCCAGCAGTCGGACAGGGGCTAACACCGGGGAGCTGTTTTTT.